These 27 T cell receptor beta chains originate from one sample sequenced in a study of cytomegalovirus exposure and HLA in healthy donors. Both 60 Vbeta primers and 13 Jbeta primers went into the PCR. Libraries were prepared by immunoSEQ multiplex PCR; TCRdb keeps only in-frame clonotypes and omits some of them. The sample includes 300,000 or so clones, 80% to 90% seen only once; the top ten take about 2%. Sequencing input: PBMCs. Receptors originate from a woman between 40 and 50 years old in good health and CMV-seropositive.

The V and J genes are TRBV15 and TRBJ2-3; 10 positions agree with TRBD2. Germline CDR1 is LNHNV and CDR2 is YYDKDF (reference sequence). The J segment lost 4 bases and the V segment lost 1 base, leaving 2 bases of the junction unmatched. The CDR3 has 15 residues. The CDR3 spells CATSRGSGGPDTQYF. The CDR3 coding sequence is TGTGCCACCAGCAGAGGTAGCGGGGGGCCAGATACGCAGTATTTT.

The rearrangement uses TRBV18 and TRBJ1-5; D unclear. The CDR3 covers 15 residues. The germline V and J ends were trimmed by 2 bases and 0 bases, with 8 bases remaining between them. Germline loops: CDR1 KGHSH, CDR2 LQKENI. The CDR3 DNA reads TGTGCCAGCTCACCAGAGGGTCTTAGCAATCAGCCCCAGCATTTT. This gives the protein CASSPEGLSNQPQHF. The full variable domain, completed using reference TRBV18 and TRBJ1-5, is NAGVMQNPRHLVRRRGQEARLRCSPMKGHSHVYWYRQLPEEGLKFMVYLQKENIIDESGMPKERFSAEFPKEGPSILRIQQVVRGDSAAYFCASSPEGLSNQPQHFGDGTRLSIL.

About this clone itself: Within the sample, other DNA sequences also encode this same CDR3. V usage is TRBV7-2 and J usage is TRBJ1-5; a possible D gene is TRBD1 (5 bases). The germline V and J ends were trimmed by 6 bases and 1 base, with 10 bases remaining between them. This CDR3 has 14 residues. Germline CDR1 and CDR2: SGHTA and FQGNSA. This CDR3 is CASSPDSSNQPQHF. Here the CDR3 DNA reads TGTGCCAGCAGTCCCGACAGCAGCAATCAGCCCCAGCATTTT.

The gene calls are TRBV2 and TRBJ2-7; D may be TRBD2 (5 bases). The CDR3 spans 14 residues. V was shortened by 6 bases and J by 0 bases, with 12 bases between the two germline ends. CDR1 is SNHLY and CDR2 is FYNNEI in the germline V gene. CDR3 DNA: TGTGCCAGCAGAAAGGAGCGGAGCTCCTACGAGCAGTACTTC. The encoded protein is CASRKERSSYEQYF.

In nucleotides, the CDR3 is TGTGCCAGCAGCACCACTACTGCCTACAATGAGCAGTTCTTC. This codes for CASSTTTAYNEQFF. The chain recombines TRBV7-9 with TRBJ2-1; the D is unclear. Germline CDR1 reads SEHNR; CDR2 reads FQNEAQ (reference sequence). The CDR3 contains 14 residues. The V end lost 5 bases, the J end lost 2 bases, and 10 bases lay between the germline ends.

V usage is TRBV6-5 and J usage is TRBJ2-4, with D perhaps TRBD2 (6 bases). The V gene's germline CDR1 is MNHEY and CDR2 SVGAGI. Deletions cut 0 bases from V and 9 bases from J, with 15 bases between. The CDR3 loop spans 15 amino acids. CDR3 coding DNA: TGTGCCAGCAGTTACTCAGGAGGGGACTCGGGCATTCAGTACTTC. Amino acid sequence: CASSYSGGDSGIQYF.

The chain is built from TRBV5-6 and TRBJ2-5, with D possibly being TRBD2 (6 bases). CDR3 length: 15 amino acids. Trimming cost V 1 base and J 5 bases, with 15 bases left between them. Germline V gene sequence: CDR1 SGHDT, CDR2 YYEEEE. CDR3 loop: CASSLYTGARETQYF. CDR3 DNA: TGTGCCAGCAGCTTGTATACGGGAGCCAGGGAGACCCAGTACTTC.

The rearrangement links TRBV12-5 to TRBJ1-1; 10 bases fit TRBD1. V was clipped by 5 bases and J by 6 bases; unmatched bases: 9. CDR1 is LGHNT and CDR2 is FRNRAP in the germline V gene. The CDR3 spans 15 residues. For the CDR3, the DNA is TGTGCTAGTGGTCCAGGGACAGGGGTGAGCGCTGAAGCTTTCTTT. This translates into CASGPGTGVSAEAFF. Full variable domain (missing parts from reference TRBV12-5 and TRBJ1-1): DARVTQTPRHKVTEMGQEVTMRCQPILGHNTVFWYRQTMMQGLELLAYFRNRAPLDDSGMPKDRFSAEMPDATLATLKIQPSEPRDSAVYFCASGPGTGVSAEAFFGQGTRLTVV.

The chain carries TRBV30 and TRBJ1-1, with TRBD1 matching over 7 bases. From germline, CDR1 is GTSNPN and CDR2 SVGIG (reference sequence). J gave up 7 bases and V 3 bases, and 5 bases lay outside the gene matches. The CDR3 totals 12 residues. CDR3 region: CAWREPGGEAFF. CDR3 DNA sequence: TGTGCCTGGAGGGAACCAGGGGGTGAAGCTTTCTTT.

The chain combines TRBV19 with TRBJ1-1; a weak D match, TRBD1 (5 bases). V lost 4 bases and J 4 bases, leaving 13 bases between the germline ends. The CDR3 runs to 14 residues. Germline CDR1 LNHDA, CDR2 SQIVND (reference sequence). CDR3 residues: CASSRLGQFTEAFF. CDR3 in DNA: TGTGCCAGTAGTAGACTGGGGCAGTTCACTGAAGCTTTCTTT.

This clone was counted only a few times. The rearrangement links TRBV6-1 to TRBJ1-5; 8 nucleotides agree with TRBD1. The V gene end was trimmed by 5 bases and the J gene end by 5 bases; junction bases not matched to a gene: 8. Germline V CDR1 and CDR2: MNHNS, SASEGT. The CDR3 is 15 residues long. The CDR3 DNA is TGTGCCAGCAGTACACAGGACAGGGACTATCAGCCCCAGCATTTT. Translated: CASSTQDRDYQPQHF.

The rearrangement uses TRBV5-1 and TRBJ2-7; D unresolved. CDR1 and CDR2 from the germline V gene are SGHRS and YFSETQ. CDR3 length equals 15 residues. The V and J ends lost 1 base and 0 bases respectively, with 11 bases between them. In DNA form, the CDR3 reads TGCGCCAGCAGCTTGCTTTTTTCCAGCTCCTACGAGCAGTACTTC. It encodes CASSLLFSSSYEQYF.

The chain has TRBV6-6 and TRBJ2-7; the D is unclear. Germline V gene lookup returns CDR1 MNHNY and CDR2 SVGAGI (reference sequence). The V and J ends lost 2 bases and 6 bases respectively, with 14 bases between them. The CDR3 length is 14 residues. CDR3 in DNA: TGTGCCAGCAGTTACCTCCTTGGCCCTGGCGAGCAGTACTTC. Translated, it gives CASSYLLGPGEQYF.

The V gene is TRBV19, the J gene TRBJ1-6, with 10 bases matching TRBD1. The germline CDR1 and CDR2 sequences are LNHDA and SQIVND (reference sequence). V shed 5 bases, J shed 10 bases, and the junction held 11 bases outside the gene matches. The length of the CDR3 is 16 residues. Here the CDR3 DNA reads TGTGCCAGTAGTGGATCGGACAGGGGGATAGGGTCACCCCTCCACTTT. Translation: CASSGSDRGIGSPLHF.

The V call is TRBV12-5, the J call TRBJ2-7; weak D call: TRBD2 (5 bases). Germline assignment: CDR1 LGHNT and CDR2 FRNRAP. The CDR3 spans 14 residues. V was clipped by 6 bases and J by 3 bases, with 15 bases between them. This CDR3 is CASGSGFFDYEQYF. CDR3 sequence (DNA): TGTGCTAGTGGATCGGGATTTTTTGACTACGAGCAGTACTTC.

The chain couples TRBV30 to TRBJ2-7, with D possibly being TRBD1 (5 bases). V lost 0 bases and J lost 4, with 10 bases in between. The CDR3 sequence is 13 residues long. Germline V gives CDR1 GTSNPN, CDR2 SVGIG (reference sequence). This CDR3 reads CAWSVSTDYEQYF. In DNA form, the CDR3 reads TGTGCCTGGAGTGTATCGACAGATTACGAGCAGTACTTC.

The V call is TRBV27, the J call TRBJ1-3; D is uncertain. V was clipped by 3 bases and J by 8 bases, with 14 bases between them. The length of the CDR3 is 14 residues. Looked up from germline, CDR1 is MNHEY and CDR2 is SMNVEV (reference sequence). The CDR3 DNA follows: TGTGCCAGCAGTTTCAACCCTTCGACTGACACCATATATTTT. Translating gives CASSFNPSTDTIYF.

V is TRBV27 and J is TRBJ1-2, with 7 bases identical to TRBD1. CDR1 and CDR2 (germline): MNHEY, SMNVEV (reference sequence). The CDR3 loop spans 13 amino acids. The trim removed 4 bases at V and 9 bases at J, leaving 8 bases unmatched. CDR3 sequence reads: CASSSQGVASYTF. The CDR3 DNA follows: TGTGCCAGCAGTTCCCAGGGGGTCGCGAGCTACACCTTC.

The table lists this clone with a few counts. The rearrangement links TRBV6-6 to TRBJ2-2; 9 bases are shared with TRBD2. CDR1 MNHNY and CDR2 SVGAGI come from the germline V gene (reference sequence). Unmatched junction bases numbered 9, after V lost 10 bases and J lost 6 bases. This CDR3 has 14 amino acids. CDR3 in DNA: TGTGCCACCGAGACTAGCGGTAGCGCCGGGGAGCTGTTTTTT. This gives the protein CATETSGSAGELFF.

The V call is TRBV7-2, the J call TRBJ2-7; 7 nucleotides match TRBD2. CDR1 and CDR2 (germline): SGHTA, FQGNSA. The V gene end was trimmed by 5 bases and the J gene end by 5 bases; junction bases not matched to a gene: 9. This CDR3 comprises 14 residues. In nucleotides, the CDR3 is TGTGCCAGCAGCATACCCGGGACTACTAACGAGCAGTACTTC. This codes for CASSIPGTTNEQYF.

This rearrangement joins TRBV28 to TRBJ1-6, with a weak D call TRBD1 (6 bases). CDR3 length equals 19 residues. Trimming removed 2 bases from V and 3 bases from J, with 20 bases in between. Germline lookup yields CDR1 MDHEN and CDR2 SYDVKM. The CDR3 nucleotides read TGTGCCAGCAGTTTACCAAATGGGCTGACAGGAGTCTATAATTCACCCCTCCACTTT. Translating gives CASSLPNGLTGVYNSPLHF.

The CDR3 is CASNALRANVLTF. The DNA of the CDR3 is TGTGCCAGCAACGCGTTACGGGCCAACGTCCTGACTTTC. This sequence joins TRBV7-9 and TRBJ2-6, with unresolved D. V lost 7 bases and J lost 5, with 9 bases in between. The CDR3 runs to 13 residues. Germline values: CDR1 SEHNR, CDR2 FQNEAQ (reference sequence).

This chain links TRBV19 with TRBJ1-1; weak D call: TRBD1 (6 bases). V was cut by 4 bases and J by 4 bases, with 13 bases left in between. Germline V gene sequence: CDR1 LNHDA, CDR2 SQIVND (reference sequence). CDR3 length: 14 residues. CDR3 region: CASSTLRGRTEAFF. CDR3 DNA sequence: TGTGCCAGTAGTACCCTCAGGGGTCGCACTGAAGCTTTCTTT.

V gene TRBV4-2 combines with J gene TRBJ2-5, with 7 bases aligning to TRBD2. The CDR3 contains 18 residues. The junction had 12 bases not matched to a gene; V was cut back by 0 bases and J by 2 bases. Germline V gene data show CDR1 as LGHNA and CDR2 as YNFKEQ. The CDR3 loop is CASSQDVRGRGAQETQYF. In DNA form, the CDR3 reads TGTGCCAGCAGCCAAGATGTACGCGGGAGAGGGGCGCAAGAGACCCAGTACTTC.

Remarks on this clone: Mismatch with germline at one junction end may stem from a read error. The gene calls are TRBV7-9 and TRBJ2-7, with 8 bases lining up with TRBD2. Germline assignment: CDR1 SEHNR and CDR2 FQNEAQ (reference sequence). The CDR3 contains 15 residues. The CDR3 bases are TGTTCCAGCAGCTTCGGAGGGACTAGAGGGGCCGAGCAGTACTTC. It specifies CSSSFGGTRGAEQYF.

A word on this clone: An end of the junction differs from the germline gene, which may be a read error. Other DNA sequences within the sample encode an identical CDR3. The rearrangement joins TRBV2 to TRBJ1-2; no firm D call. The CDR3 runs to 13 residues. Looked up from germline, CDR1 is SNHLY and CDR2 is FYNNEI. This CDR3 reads CASSEEQFYGYTF. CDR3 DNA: TGTGCTAGCAGTGAAGAACAGTTCTATGGCTACACCTTC.

The CDR3 DNA reads TGCGCCAGCAGTTCCGGACAACTGAGGACTAGCGGGAGTATCGAGCAGTACTTC. It codes for CASSSGQLRTSGSIEQYF. This chain joins TRBV5-1 and TRBJ2-7, with 13 bases lining up with TRBD2. CDR1 is SGHRS, CDR2 YFSETQ, per germline. J was trimmed by 6 bases and V by 5 bases; bases with no gene match: 17. The CDR3 extends over 18 amino acids.